This T cell receptor (beta chain) was sequenced for a study of shared T cell receptors in the human thymus (dated by TCRdb to about 2021). Notes on the research overall: The study examined how the human thymus generates shared, self-reactive T-cell receptor alpha chains.

To prepare the library, the immunoSEQ multiplex PCR assay was applied. TCRdb stores this immuneACCESS table with in-frame sequences only. Part of the clones is absent; in the studies checked, under half of the shortfall reflects unresolved V genes, and no reason is known for the rest. The sample profile shows about 660,000 clones; 88% of them were found once. The ten largest make up 0.0085% to 0.012% of the sample. A word on this clone: Its antigen remains unidentified. No base qualities exist here, and no much larger clone lies one base off it.

As encoded in the germline V gene (reference sequence), CDR1 is SGHNT while CDR2 is YYREEE. The CDR3 measures 15 amino acids from cysteine to phenylalanine. Only the CDR3 region is kept as DNA, spanning 45 bases read in frame from base 1. Germline trimming: 4 bases from V, 3 bases from J; junction bases outside gene matches: 5. These data also featured in a second study, about human thymus T cells. Per the second study: The donors were immunologically healthy infants in Finland who had open corrective cardiac surgery for congenital heart defects. The thymus tissue came from surgical resects taken out during corrective cardiac surgery. Usage of V and J gene segments appeared to be biased in both the thymic and the peripheral blood repertoires. The related research reported highly overlapping thymic TCR repertoires among unrelated individuals. TCR alpha and beta repertoires from roughly 8 infant thymus samples and a few related peripheral blood samples were characterized in the study. Donor ages ranging from about 6 to 250 days were recorded, and 5 to 7 male and a couple of female infants were included in the cohort. Thymocytes were mechanically released from the tissue and were stored as pellets of roughly 9-31 million cells at -70 degrees C. Genomic DNA was extracted from frozen cell pellets with a QIAsymphony instrument. The immunoSEQ multiplex PCR assay was used to amplify the TCRB and TCRAD loci from a standardized amount of quality-controlled genomic DNA. The amplicons spanned the V(D)J region and were long enough to cover the CDR3 and allow V and J genes to be identified. The commercial immunoSEQ service was used to sequence amplicons on an Illumina platform. Corrections for primer bias and sequencing errors followed previously described methods, while TCRAD and TCRB definitions were based on the IMGT database. immunoSEQ Analyzer 3.0 and VDJTools were used for repertoire analysis, which covered basic statistics, V/J segment usage, diversity estimates, rarefaction and pairwise overlap. Diversity was estimated using the Chao1, ChaoE, Efron-Thisted, Shannon and inverse Simpson indices, and was also estimated on datasets down-sampled to the size of the smallest sample. Repertoire overlap was assessed by strict matching of CDR3 nucleotide sequence, V gene and J gene, and clustering was done by Jaccard-based multidimensional scaling. Thymus samples yielded on average around 810,000 unique TCRB clonotypes, compared with 80,000 to 85,000 from blood samples.

The clonotype was recovered from a boy under three years old with a congenital heart defect. Donor details come from another sample of the same person, matched by shared clones. Sequencing used thymocytes. The chain uses TRBV5-4 and TRBJ2-5; TRBD2 aligns with 11 central bases. The DNA sequence reads TGTGCCAGCAGCCTCCCGGGACTAGCGGAAGAGACCCAGTACTTC. Translated, this gives CASSLPGLAEETQYF.